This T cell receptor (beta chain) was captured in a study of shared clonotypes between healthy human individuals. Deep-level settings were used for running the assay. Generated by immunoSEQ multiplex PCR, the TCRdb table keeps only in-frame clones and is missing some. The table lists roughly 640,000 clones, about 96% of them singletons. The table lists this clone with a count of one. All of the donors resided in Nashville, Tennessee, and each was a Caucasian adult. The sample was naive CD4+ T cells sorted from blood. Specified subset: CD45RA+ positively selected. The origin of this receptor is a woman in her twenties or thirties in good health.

The CDR3 DNA reads TGTGCCAGCAGCTGGGGACCGCGGGATACGCAGTATTTT. Residues: CASSWGPRDTQYF. The chain uses TRBV5-8 and TRBJ2-3; D possibly matches TRBD1 or TRBD2 (5 bases each). Germline-derived CDR1 and CDR2 are SGHTS and YDEGEE. The CDR3 is made up of 13 amino acids. The V and J ends lost 3 bases and 6 bases respectively, with 11 bases between them.